Sequencing of this T cell receptor beta chain was carried out in a study of T cells after yellow fever vaccination. This clonotype has ten or more counts. By 5'RACE template switching, TCR cDNA was produced, with a universal primer site and UMIs added in the process. TCRdb independently ran MiXCR on the 5' RACE reads; one entry per CDR3 protein. This table holds approximately 150,000 distinct CDR3 sequences, less than 9.5% found once. Germline V CDR1 and CDR2: SGHTA, FQGTGA. Unmatched junction bases numbered 3, after V lost 3 bases and J lost 3 bases. CDR3 length equals 15 residues. The source is a man between 25 and 39 years old who received the YFV17D yellow fever vaccine. The rearrangement joins TRBV7-3 to TRBJ2-1; 9 nucleotides match TRBD1. Here the sequenced sample was CD4+ T cells sorted from PBMCs, taken 5 days after the yellow fever booster vaccination. CDR3 sequence reads: CASSLGTGHYNEQFF. The CDR3, as DNA: TGTGCCAGCAGCTTGGGGACAGGGCACTACAATGAGCAGTTCTTC. The full variable domain, its missing parts supplied by reference TRBV7-3 and TRBJ2-1, is GAGVSQTPSNKVTEKGKYVELRCDPISGHTALYWYRQSLGQGPEFLIYFQGTGAADDSGLPNDRFFAVRPEGSVSTLKIQRTERGDSAVYLCASSLGTGHYNEQFFGPGTRLTVL.